The present TCR beta chain was sequenced within a study of blood T cell repertoires in COVID-19. Produced via immunoSEQ multiplex PCR; TCRdb's table is partial and in-frame only. Among 70,000 or so clones, just over 85% were seen once, and the ten largest hold 4.1%. The germline V gene has CDR1 MGHDK and CDR2 SYGVNS. V dropped 9 bases and J dropped 0 bases, with 9 bases sitting between them. This CDR3 has 12 amino acids. This rearrangement joins TRBV25-1 to TRBJ2-7, with D possibly TRBD2 on 5 matching bases. The material sequenced was peripheral blood. The sequence derives from a man aged 45-60 years with acute or convalescent COVID-19. The CDR3 protein is CASSSSSYEQYF. Written as DNA, the CDR3 is TGTGCCAGTTCTAGCAGCTCCTACGAGCAGTACTTC.